This T cell receptor beta chain was documented in a study of CD8 T cells in ankylosing spondylitis. Study results and limitations: CD8+ cells made up the disease-linked clones, which were relatively rare in peripheral blood. Certain motif variants had earlier been reported in reactive arthritis synovial fluid and blood.

V lost 8 bases to trimming and J lost 10 bases, with 9 bases between them. The length of the CDR3 is 11 residues. Making use of molecular barcodes, quantitative 5'-RACE generated TCR beta libraries. TCRdb reanalysed the 5' RACE reads using MiXCR and keeps one entry per CDR3 protein. The sample comprises about 340,000 distinct CDR3 sequences, roughly 14% of which are singletons, and 0.9% to 1.2% rests with the top ten. To note about this clonotype: Its target is unknown.

The clonotype comes from a male donor with ankylosing spondylitis or in good health (not recorded which). Input material: blood, either unsorted or a sorted T cell fraction (not recorded which). This rearrangement joins TRBV6-7 to TRBJ1-6; D remains unclear. TRBV6-7 has ORF status, its function being uncertain. The CDR3 DNA is TGTGCCAGCCCTGCGGGCTCACCCCTCCACTTT. Encoded protein: CASPAGSPLHF.